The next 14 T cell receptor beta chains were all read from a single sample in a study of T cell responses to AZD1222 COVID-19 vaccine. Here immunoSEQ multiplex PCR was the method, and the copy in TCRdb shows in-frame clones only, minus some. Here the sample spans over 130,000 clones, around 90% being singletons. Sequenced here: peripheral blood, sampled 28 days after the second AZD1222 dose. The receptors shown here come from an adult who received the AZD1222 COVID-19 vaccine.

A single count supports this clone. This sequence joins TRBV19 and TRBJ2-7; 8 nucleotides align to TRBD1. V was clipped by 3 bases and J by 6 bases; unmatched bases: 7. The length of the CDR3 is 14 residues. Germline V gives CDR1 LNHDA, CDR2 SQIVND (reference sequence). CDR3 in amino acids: CASSIGQGFGEQYF. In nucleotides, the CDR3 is TGTGCCAGTAGTATTGGACAGGGCTTTGGCGAGCAGTACTTC. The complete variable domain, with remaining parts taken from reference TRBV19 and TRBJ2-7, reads DGGITQSPKYLFRKEGQNVTLSCEQNLNHDAMYWYRQDPGQGLRLIYYSQIVNDFQKGDIAEGYSVSREKKESFPLTVTSAQKNPTAFYLCASSIGQGFGEQYFGPGTRLTVT.

This chain's CDR3 is CASSARLAGDLVNEQFF. CDR3 nucleotides: TGTGCCAGCAGCGCAAGACTAGCGGGAGACTTGGTCAATGAGCAGTTCTTC. The chain joins TRBV9 to TRBJ2-1; the match to TRBD2 covers 12 bases. CDR1 and CDR2 from the germline V gene are SGDLS and YYNGEE. The CDR3 runs 17 residues. J gave up 6 bases and V 3 bases, and 10 bases lay outside the gene matches.

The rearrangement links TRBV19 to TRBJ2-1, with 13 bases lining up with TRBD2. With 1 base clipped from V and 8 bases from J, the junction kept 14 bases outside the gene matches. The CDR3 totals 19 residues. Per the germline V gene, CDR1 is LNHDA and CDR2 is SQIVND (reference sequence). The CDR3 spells CASSIAMNPGLAGYDEQFF. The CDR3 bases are TGTGCCAGTAGTATAGCCATGAATCCGGGACTAGCGGGATACGATGAGCAGTTCTTC.

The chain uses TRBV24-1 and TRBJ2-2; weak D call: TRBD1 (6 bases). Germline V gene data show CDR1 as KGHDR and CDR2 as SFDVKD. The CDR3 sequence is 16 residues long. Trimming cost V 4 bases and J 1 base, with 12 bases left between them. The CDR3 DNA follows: TGTGCCACCAGTGACTCCGGGACAAAGAACACCGGGGAGCTGTTTTTT. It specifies CATSDSGTKNTGELFF.

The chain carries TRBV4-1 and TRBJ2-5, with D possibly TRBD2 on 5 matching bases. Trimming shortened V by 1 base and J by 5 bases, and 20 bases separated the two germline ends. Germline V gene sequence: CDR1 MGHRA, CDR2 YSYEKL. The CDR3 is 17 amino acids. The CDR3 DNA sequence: TGCGCCAGCAGCCAAGTTCCCCTAGCAGACGACCGGGAGACCCAGTACTTC. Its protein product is CASSQVPLADDRETQYF.

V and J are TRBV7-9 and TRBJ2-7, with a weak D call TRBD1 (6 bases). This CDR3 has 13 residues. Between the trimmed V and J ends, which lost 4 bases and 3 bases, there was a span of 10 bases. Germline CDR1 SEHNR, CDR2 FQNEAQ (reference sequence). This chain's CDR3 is CASSSRDNYEQYF. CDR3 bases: TGTGCCAGCAGCTCCCGGGACAACTACGAGCAGTACTTC.

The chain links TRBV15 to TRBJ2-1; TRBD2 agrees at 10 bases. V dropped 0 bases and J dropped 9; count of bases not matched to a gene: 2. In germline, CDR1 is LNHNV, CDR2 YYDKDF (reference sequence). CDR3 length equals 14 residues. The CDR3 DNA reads TGTGCCACCAGCAGAGAGACTAGCGGGTCTGAGCAGTTCTTC. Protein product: CATSRETSGSEQFF.

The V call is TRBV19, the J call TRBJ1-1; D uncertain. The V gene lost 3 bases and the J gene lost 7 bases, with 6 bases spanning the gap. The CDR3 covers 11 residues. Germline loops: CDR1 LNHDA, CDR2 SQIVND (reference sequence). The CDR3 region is CASSIGDEAFF. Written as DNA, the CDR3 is TGTGCCAGTAGTATTGGGGATGAAGCTTTCTTT.

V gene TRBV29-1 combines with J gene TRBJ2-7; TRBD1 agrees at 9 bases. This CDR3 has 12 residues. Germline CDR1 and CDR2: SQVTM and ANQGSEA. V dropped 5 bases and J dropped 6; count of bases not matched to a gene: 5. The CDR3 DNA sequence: TGCAGCGTTAACAGGGGGCAGGGCGAGCAGTACTTC. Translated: CSVNRGQGEQYF.

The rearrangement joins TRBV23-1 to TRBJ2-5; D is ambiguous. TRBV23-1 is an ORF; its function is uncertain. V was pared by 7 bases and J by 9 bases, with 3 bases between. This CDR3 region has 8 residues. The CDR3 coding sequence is TGCGCCAGCACCGCCCAGTACTTC. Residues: CASTAQYF.

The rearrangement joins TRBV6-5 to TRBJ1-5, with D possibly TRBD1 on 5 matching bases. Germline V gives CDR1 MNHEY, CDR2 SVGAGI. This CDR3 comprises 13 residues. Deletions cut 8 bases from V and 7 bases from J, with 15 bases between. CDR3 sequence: CASFSGSGQPQHF. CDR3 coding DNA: TGTGCCAGCTTCTCAGGGTCAGGCCAGCCCCAGCATTTT.

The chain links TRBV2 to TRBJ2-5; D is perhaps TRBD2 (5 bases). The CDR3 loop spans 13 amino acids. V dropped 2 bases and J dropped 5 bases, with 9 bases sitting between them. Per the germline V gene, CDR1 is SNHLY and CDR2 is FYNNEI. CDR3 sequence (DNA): TGTGCCAGCAGTGAACTAGCCCTTGAGACCCAGTACTTC. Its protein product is CASSELALETQYF.

CDR3 loop: CASSYSDQTGRGYTF. The CDR3 region has the DNA TGTGCCAGCAGTTACTCCGACCAGACAGGGAGAGGCTACACCTTC. V usage is TRBV6-6 and J usage is TRBJ1-2, with 7 bases lining up with TRBD1. This CDR3 has 15 residues. V lost 0 bases and J lost 8; bases outside the gene matches: 9. Germline V gives CDR1 MNHNY, CDR2 SVGAGI (reference sequence).

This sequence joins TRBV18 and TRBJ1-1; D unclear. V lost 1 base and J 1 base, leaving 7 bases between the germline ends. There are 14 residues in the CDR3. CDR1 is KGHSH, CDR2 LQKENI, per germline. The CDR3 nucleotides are TGTGCCAGCTCACCACAACCGACGAACACTGAAGCTTTCTTT. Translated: CASSPQPTNTEAFF.